There are a few counts of the clone carrying this T cell receptor (beta chain). The antigen remains unidentified. The study's findings and limits: Tumor memory CD4+ T cell TCR gene usage was found to cluster with blood and lymph node memory CD4+ cells and with lymph node naive CD4+ cells. Tumor Treg TCRs overlapped most with tumor naive CD4+ cells.

The CDR3 is made up of 14 amino acids. V gave up 3 bases and J gave up 9 bases; unmatched junction bases: 3. Germline V gives CDR1 SGDLS, CDR2 YYNGEE. Full-length variable regions came from constant-region reverse primers plus semi-nested Nested Universal Primer A PCR. MiXCR was run by TCRdb on the 5' RACE reads, yielding one entry per CDR3 protein. The sample shows over 55,000 distinct CDR3 sequences, around 26% of them seen only once. Memory CD4+ T cells were sorted as CD4+CD45RO+CD25- cells. Material: tumor-infiltrating memory CD4+ T cells sorted from the breast tumor. The sample's subset: memory CD4+ T cells, CD4+CD45RO+CD25-. This TCR derives from a female donor with breast cancer. The chain carries TRBV9 and TRBJ1-6; 10 nucleotides align to TRBD1. CDR3 sequence (DNA): TGTGCCAGCAGCGCCGGGACAGGGGCTTCACCCCTCCACTTT. Protein sequence: CASSAGTGASPLHF.